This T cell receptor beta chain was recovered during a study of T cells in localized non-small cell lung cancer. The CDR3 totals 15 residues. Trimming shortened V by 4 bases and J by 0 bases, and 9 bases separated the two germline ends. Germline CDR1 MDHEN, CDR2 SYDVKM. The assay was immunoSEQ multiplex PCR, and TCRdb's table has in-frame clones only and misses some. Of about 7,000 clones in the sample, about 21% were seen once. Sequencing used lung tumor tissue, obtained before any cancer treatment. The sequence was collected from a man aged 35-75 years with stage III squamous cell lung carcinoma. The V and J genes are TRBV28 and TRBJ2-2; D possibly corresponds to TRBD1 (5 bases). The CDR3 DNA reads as TGTGCCAGCAGTTCTCAGGGTACGAACACCGGGGAGCTGTTTTTT. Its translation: CASSSQGTNTGELFF. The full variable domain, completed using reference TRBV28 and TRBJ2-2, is DVKVTQSSRYLVKRTGEKVFLECVQDMDHENMFWYRQDPGLGLRLIYFSYDVKMKEKGDIPEGYSVSREKKERFSLILESASTNQTSMYLCASSSQGTNTGELFFGEGSRLTVL.